Described below is a single T cell receptor beta chain sequence and its context. As yet, its antigen is unknown. This record comes from a study of identical twins. Study outcomes and limitations: Beta out-of-frame sequences showed weaker excess twin sharing. Excess low generation probability was seen in twin-shared out-of-frame alpha sequences.

The ends lost 3 bases at V and 3 bases at J; junction bases unmatched: 8. Germline V gives CDR1 SGDLS, CDR2 YYNGEE. The CDR3 has 15 residues. Through template switching, a universal primer site was introduced, and the cDNA contained unique molecular identifiers. One entry per CDR3 protein, called by TCRdb with MiXCR from the 5' RACE reads. Of around 220,000 distinct CDR3 sequences in the sample, 11% to 15% were seen once. The clonotype was recovered from a woman between 18 and 29 years old in good health. The material sequenced was memory (CD45RO+) T cells sorted from blood. This chain connects TRBV9 to TRBJ2-7, with 8 nucleotides matching TRBD2. In nucleotides, the CDR3 is TGTGCCAGCAGCGAGACAGCGGGAGTGGACTACGAGCAGTACTTC. It yields the protein CASSETAGVDYEQYF.